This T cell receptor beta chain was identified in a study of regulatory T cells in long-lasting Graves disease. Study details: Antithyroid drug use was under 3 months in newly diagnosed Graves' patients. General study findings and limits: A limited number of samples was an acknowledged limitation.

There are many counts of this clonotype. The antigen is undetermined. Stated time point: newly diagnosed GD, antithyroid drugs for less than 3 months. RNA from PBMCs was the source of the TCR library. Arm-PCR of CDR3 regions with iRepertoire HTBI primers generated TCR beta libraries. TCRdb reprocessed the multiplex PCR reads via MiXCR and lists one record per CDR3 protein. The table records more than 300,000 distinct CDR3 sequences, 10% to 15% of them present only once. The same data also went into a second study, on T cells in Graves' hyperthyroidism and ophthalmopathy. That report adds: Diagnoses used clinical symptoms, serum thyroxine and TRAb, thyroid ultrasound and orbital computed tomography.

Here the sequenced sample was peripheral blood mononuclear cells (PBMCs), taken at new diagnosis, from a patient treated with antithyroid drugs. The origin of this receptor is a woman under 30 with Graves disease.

The CDR3 DNA reads TGTGCCAGCAGCCCGAGGGGCGGGAACCAAGAGACCCAGTACTTC. Amino acid sequence: CASSPRGGNQETQYF. The chain carries TRBV7-2 and TRBJ2-5, with a possible D match to TRBD2 (6 bases). The CDR3 loop spans 15 amino acids. Trimming left V 5 bases short and J 0 bases short, with 13 bases between. Germline V gene sequence: CDR1 SGHTA, CDR2 FQGNSA.